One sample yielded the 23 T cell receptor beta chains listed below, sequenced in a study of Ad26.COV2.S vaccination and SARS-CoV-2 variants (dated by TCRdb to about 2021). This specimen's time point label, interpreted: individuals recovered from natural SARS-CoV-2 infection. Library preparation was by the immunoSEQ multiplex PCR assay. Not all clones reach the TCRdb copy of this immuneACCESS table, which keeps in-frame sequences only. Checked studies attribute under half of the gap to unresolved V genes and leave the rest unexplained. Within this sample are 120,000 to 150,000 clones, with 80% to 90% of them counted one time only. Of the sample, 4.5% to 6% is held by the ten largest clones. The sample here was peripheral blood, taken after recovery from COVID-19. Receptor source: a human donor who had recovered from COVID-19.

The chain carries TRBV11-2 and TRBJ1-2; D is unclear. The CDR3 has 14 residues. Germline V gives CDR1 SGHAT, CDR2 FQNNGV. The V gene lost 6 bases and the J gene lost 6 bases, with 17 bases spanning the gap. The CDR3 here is CASRRPGFLDGYTF. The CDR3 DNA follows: TGTGCCAGCAGACGTCCTGGGTTTTTAGATGGCTACACCTTC.

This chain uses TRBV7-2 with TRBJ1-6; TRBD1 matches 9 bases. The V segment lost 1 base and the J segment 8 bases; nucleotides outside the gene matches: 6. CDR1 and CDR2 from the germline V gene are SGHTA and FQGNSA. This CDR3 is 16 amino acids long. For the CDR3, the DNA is TGTGCCAGCAGCTTAGTGTGGGACAGGGAATATTCACCCCTCCACTTT. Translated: CASSLVWDREYSPLHF.

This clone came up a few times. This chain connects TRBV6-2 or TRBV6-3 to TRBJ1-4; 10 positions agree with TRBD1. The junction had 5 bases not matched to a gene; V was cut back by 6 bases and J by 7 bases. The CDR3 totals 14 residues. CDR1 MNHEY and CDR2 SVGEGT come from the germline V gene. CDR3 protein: CASSTGTGVEKLFF. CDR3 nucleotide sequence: TGTGCCAGCAGCACCGGGACAGGGGTTGAAAAACTGTTTTTT.

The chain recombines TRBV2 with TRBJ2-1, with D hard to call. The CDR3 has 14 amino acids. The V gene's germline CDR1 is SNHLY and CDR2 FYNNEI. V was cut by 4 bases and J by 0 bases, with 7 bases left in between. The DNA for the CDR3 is TGTGCCAGCAGTGGGTGGCTCTCCTACAATGAGCAGTTCTTC. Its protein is CASSGWLSYNEQFF.

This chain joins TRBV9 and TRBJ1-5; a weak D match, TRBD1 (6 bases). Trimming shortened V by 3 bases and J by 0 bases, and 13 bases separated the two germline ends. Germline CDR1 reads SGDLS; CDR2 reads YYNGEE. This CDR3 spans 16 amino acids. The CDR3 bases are TGTGCCAGCAGCGCAGGGGAAGTTAGTAGCAATCAGCCCCAGCATTTT. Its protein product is CASSAGEVSSNQPQHF.

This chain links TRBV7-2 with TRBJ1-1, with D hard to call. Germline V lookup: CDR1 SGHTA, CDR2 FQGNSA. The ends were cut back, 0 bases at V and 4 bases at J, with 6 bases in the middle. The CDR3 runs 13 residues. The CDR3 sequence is CASSLAAGTEAFF. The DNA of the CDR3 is TGTGCCAGCAGCTTAGCAGCGGGCACTGAAGCTTTCTTT.

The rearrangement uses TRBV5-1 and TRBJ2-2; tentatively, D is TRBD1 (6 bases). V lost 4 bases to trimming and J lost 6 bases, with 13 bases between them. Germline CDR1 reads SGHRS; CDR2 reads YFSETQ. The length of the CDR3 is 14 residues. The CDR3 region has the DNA TGCGCCAGCAGCCTGGAGACAGGCCCCGGGGAGCTGTTTTTT. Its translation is CASSLETGPGELFF.

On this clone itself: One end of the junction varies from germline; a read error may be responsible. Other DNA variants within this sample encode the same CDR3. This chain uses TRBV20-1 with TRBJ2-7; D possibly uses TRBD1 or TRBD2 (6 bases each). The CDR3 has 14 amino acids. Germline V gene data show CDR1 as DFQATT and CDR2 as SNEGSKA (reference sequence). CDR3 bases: TGCAGTGCTAGTAACGGGGGCCGGGGCTACGAACAGTACTTC. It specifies CSASNGGRGYEQYF.

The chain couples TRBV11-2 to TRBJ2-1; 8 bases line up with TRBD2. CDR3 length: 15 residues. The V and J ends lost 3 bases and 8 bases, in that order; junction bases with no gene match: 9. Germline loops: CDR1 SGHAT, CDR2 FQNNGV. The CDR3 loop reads CASSFIRLARDEQFF. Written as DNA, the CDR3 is TGTGCCAGCAGCTTCATCAGACTAGCGCGCGATGAGCAGTTCTTC.

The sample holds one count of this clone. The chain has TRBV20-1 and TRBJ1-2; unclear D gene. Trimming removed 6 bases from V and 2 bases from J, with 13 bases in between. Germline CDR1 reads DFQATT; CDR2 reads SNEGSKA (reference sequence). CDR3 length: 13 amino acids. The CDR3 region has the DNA TGCAGTGCCAGTGGAGAGCAGAACTATGGCTACACCTTC. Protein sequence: CSASGEQNYGYTF.

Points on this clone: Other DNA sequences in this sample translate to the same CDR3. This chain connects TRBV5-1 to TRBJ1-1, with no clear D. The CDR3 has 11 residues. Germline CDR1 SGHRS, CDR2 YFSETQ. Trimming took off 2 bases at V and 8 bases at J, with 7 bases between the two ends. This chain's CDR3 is CASSFGTEAFF. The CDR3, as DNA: TGCGCCAGCAGCTTTGGTACCGAAGCTTTCTTT.

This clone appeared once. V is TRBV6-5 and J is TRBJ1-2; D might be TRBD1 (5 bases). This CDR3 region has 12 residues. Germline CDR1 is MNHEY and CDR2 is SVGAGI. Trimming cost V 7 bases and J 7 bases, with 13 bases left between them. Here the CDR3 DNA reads TGTGCCAGCACCCAGGGTGAGGGTGGCTACACCTTC. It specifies CASTQGEGGYTF.

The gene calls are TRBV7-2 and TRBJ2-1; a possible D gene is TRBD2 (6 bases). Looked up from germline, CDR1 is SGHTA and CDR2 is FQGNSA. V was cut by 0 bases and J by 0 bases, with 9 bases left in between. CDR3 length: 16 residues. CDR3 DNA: TGTGCCAGCAGCTTAGCAGGGACTTTCTCCTACAATGAGCAGTTCTTC. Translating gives CASSLAGTFSYNEQFF.

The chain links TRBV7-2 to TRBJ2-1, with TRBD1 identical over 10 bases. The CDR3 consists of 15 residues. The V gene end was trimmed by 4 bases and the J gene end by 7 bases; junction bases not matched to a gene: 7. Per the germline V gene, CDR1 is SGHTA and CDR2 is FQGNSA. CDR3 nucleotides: TGTGCCAGCAGCTCCGGGACAGGGGTCGGTAATGAGCAGTTCTTC. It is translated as CASSSGTGVGNEQFF.

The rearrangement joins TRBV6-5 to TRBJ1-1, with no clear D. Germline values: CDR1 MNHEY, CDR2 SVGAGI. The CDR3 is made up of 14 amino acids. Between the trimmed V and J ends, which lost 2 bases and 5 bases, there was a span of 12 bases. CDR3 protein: CASSYAGGLTEAFF. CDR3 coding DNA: TGTGCCAGCAGTTACGCCGGAGGGTTGACTGAAGCTTTCTTT.

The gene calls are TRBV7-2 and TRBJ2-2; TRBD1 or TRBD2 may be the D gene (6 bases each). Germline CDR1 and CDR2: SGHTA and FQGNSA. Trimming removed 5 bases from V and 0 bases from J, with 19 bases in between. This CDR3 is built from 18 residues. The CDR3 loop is CASSPVIGGISNTGELFF. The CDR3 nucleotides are TGTGCCAGCAGCCCGGTAATAGGGGGGATATCGAACACCGGGGAGCTGTTTTTT.

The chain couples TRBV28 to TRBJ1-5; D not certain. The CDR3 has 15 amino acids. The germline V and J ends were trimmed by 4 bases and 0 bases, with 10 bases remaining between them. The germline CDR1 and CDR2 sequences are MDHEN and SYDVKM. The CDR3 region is CASSSNGYSNQPQHF. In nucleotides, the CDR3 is TGTGCCAGCAGTTCAAACGGGTATAGCAATCAGCCCCAGCATTTT.

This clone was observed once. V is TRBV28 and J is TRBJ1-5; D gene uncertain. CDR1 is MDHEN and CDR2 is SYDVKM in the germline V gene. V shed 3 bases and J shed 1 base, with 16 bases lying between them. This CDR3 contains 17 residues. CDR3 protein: CASSLGSTFPSNQPQHF. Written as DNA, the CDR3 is TGTGCCAGCAGTTTGGGCAGCACCTTTCCAAGCAATCAGCCCCAGCATTTT.

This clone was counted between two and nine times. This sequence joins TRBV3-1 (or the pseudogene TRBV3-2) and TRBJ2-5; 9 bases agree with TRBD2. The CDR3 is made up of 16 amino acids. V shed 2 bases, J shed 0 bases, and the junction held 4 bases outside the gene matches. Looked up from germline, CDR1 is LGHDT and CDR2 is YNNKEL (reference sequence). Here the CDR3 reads CASSQTLAGYQETQYF. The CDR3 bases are TGTGCCAGCAGCCAAACTCTAGCGGGGTACCAAGAGACCCAGTACTTC.

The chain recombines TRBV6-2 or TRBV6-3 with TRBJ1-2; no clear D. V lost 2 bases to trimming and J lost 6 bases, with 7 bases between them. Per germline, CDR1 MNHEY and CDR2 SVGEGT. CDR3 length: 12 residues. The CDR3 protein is CASSYDRNGYTF. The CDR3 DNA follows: TGTGCCAGCAGTTACGATCGGAATGGCTACACCTTC.

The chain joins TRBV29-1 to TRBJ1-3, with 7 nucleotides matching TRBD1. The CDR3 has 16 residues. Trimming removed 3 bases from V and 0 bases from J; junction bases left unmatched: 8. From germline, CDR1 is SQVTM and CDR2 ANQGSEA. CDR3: CSVEEQGLFSGNTIYF. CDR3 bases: TGCAGCGTTGAGGAACAGGGGCTGTTCTCTGGAAACACCATATATTTT. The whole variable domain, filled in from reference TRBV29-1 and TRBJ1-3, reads SAVISQKPSRDICQRGTSLTIQCQVDSQVTMMFWYRQQPGQSLTLIATANQGSEATYESGFVIDKFPISRPNLTFSTLTVSNMSPEDSSIYLCSVEEQGLFSGNTIYFGEGSWLTVV.

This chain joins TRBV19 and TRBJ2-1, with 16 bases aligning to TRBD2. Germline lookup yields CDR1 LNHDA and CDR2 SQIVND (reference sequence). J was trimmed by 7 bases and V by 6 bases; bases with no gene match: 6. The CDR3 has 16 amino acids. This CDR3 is CASRMGLAGGPNEQFF. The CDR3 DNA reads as TGTGCCAGTAGAATGGGACTAGCGGGGGGGCCAAATGAGCAGTTCTTC.

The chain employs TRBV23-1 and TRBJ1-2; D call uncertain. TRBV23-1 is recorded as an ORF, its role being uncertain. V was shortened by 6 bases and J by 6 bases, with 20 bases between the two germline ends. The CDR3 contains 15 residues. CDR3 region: CASRHPRVGCDGYTF. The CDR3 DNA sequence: TGCGCCAGCAGACATCCCCGAGTGGGGTGCGATGGCTACACCTTC.